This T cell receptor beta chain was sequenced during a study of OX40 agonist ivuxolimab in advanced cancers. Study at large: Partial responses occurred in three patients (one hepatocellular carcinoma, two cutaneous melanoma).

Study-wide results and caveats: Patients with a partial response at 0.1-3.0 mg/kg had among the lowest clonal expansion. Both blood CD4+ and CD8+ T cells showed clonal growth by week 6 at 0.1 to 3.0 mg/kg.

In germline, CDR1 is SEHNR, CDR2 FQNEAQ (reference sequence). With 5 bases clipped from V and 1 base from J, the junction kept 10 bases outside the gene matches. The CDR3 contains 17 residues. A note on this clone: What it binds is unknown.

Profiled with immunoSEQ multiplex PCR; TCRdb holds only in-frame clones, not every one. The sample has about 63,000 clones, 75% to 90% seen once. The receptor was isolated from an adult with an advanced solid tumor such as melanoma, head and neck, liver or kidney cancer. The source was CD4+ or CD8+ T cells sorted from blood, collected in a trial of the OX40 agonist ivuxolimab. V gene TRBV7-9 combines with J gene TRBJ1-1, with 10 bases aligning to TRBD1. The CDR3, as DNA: TGTGCCAGCAGCCGATACTTGGGACAGGGGAAGAACACTGAAGCTTTCTTT. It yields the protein CASSRYLGQGKNTEAFF.